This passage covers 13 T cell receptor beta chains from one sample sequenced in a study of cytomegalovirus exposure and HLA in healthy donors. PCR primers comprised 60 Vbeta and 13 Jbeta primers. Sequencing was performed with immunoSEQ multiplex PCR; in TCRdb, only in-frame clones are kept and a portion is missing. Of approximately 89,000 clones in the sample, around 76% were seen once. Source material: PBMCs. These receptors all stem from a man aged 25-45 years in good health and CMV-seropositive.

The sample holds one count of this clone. As DNA, the CDR3 is TGTGCCAGCAGCAGAGCGGGGGGCCTCTACGAGCAGTACTTC. Its translation: CASSRAGGLYEQYF. V gene TRBV27 combines with J gene TRBJ2-7, with 9 bases identical to TRBD2. Germline V gene lookup returns CDR1 MNHEY and CDR2 SMNVEV (reference sequence). With 6 bases clipped from V and 3 bases from J, the junction kept 6 bases outside the gene matches. The length of the CDR3 is 14 residues.

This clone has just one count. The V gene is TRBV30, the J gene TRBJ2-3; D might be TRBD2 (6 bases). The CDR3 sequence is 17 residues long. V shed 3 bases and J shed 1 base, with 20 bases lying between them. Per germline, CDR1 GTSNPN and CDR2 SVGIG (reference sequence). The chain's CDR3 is CAWSAFGRRGGTDTQYF. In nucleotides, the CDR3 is TGTGCCTGGAGCGCCTTCGGTAGGAGGGGTGGCACAGATACGCAGTATTTT. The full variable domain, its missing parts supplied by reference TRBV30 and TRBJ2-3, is SQTIHQWPATLVQPVGSPLSLECTVEGTSNPNLYWYRQAAGRGLQLLFYSVGIGQISSEVPQNLSASRPQDRQFILSSKKLLLSDSGFYLCAWSAFGRRGGTDTQYFGPGTRLTVL.

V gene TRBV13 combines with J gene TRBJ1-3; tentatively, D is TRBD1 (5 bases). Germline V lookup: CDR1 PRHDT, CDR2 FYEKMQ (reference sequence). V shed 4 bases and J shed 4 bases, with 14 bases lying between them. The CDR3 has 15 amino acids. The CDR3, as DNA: TGTGCCAGCAGCTCCAAGGGGTTGGGAGGAAACACCATATATTTT. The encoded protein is CASSSKGLGGNTIYF.

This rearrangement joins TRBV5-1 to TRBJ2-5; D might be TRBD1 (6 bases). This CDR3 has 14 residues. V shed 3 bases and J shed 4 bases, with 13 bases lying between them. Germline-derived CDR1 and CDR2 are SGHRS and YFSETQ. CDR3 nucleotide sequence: TGCGCCAGCAGCTCAAGACAGGCCGGAGAGACCCAGTACTTC. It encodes CASSSRQAGETQYF.

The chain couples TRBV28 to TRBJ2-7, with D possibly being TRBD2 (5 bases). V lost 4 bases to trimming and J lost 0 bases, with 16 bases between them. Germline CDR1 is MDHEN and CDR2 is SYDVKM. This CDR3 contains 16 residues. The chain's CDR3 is CASSSPADSRSYEQYF. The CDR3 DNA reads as TGTGCCAGCAGTTCCCCCGCGGACTCCCGCTCCTACGAGCAGTACTTC.

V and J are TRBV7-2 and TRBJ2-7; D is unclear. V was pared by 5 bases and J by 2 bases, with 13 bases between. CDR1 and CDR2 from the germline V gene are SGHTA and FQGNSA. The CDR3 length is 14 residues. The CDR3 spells CASSPLPQTYEQYF. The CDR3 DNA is TGTGCCAGCAGCCCCCTCCCCCAGACCTACGAGCAGTACTTC.

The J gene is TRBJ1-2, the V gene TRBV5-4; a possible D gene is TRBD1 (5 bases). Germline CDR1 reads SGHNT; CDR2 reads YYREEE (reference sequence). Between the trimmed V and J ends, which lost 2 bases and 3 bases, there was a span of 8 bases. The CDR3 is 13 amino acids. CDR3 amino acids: CASSFSRDYGYTF. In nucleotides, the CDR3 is TGTGCCAGCAGCTTCAGCAGGGACTATGGCTACACCTTC.

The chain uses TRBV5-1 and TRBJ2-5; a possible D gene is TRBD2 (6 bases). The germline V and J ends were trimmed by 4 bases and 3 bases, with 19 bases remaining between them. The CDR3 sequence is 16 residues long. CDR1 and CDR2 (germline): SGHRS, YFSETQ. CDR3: CASSPRDSSPEETQYF. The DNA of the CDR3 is TGCGCCAGCAGCCCCAGGGACTCCTCGCCCGAAGAGACCCAGTACTTC.

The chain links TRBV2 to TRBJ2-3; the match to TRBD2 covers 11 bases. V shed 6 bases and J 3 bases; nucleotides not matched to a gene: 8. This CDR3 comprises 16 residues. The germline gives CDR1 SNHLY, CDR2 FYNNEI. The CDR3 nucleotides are TGTGCCAGCAGGACTAGCGGGGAGAACCCTACAGATACGCAGTATTTT. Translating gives CASRTSGENPTDTQYF.

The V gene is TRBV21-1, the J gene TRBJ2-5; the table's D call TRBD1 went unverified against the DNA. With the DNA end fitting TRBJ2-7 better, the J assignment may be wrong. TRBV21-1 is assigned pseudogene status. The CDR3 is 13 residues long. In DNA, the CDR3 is TGTGCCAGCACCTTGGGACAGTACTACGAGCAGTACTTC. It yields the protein CASTLGQYYEQYF.

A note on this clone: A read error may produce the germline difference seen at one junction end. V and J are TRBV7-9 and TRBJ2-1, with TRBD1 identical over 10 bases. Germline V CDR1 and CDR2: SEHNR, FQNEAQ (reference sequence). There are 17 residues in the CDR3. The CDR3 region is CSSSLFGGGTGDNEQFF. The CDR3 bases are TGTTCCAGCAGCTTATTCGGGGGCGGGACAGGGGACAATGAGCAGTTCTTC.

This CDR3 reads CASSPIGGSTNEKLFF. The DNA of the CDR3 is TGTGCCAGCAGCCCGATCGGGGGTTCAACTAATGAAAAACTGTTTTTT. This chain links TRBV7-9 with TRBJ1-4, with D possibly matching TRBD1 (5 bases). The germline gives CDR1 SEHNR, CDR2 FQNEAQ (reference sequence). V was pared by 5 bases and J by 0 bases, with 13 bases between. This CDR3 has 16 amino acids.

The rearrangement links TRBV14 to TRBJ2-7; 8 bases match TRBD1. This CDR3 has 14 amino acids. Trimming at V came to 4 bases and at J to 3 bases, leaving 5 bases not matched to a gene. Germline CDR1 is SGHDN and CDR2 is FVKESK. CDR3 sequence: CASSPTDRGYEQYF. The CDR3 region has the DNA TGTGCCAGCAGCCCCACCGACAGGGGCTACGAGCAGTACTTC.